This entry concerns a single T cell receptor beta chain. This clonotype was recorded at least ten times. What this receptor recognizes is not known. Within one base of it there is no much larger clone, and no base qualities were kept. The sample is drawn from a study of Graves' ophthalmopathy and Graves' hyperthyroidism (dated by TCRdb to the late 2010s). Context from the whole study: Peripheral blood was collected at initial diagnosis, prior to any treatment. To tell Graves' ophthalmopathy apart from Graves' hyperthyroidism, and to predict which patients would progress to ophthalmopathy, the study relied on TCR beta repertoire signatures. In total, 135 blood samples were TCR-sequenced: fewer than 50 ophthalmopathy, under 85 hyperthyroidism and around 17 hyperthyroidism-to-ophthalmopathy patients. To explore V-J signatures that distinguish ophthalmopathy from hyperthyroidism, a discovery set of about a hundred patients was enrolled, made up of over 40 with ophthalmopathy and some 58 with stable hyperthyroidism. An independent validation cohort was composed of roughly 18 hyperthyroidism patients and around 16 patients who later progressed from hyperthyroidism to ophthalmopathy. In roughly 6 hyperthyroidism patients, the T-cell repertoires found in thyroid tissue were compared with those found in blood. Once sampling was done, hyperthyroidism patients were given methimazole at a starting dose of 30 mg daily, while ophthalmopathy patients were given high-dose intravenous methylprednisolone. For training and testing, the 100 or so patients in the discovery cohort were randomly divided in a 7:3 ratio. Study-level results and caveats: In validation, the model predicted ophthalmopathy progression with about 71% sensitivity and roughly 72% specificity; roughly 11 predicted patients were CT-confirmed with GO in a median of around 6 months. Sample size was not predetermined statistically, and investigators were not blinded to group allocation. In cross-validation, the 13-signature model distinguished ophthalmopathy from stable hyperthyroidism with nearly 90% sensitivity and 81% to 83% specificity, and in the test set the corresponding values were about 80% and 75%. Most expanded thyroid clonotypes with frequency above 0.001 were also detected in blood, suggesting blood repertoires may reflect the thyroid immune response.

Hyperthyroidism was considered stable if no progression to ophthalmopathy occurred within 18 months of follow-up. The hyperthyroidism patients were 18 to 65 years old and newly diagnosed, with a disease duration of less than 2 months. Patients with other autoimmune diseases, uncontrolled infections, pregnancy or lactation were excluded from the study. Clinical symptoms, serum thyroxine, TRAb, thyroid ultrasound and orbital computed tomography were used for diagnosis. Using Ficoll-Paque density gradient centrifugation, PBMCs were isolated from 9 to 10 ml of fresh peripheral blood. Total RNA was extracted using Trizol reagent, and RNA quality was checked on an Agilent 2100 Bioanalyzer. TCR beta CDR3 regions were amplified from RNA transcripts for repertoire sequencing. The first round was an RT-PCR using HTBI primers with the Qiagen OneStep RT-PCR kit, and this first round was followed by a second-round multiplex PCR, then size selection and purification. Libraries were sequenced paired-end with 100 bp reads on an Illumina HiSeq2000. The paper's data handling went like this. SOAPnuke was used to process the reads, removing any read that contained adapters or uncalled bases, had a mean Phred below 15, or lacked an exact match to the constant primer or identifier. COPE v1.2.5 was used to merge high-quality paired reads. Each unique nucleotide sequence was defined as a clonotype, and clonotypes were aligned to IMGT TRB V, D and J references with MiTCR v1.1. Only V-J combinations with frequency above 0.0001 were analysed, covering around 99% of repertoires. A TCR clonal expansion and chaos score per V-J combination was defined as the ratio of F50 clonal expansion to chaos observed in the TCRdist matrix. Welch's t-statistics and random forest were used to narrow the features down to over ten V-J combinations, which were then fed into a naive Bayes classifier. Thyroid-blood repertoire similarity was quantified with the Morisita-Horn index. TCRdb reworked the public reads: Q25 trimming with fastp, MiXCR clone assembly, productive beta chains retained. A single entry per CDR3 protein holds the most common genes and DNA from its merged rows. TCRdb, rather than the study authors, made the V and J calls. This sample comprises hundreds of thousands of distinct CDR3 sequences, about 24% of them detected only once. Approximately 7.7% of the sample lies in the top ten.

The germline V gene encodes CDR1 LGHNA and CDR2 YNFKEQ. From cysteine to phenylalanine, the CDR3 is 15 amino acids long. The DNA shown is the 45-base CDR3, in frame from base 1. V and J are truncated by 4 bases and 0 bases respectively, leaving an intervening sequence of 12 bases. The material sequenced was peripheral blood. The source of this sequence is a young woman with stable Graves' hyperthyroidism. Some clones in this sample may be carry-over from other donors' samples. Donor details come from another sample of the same person, matched by shared clones. The sequence links TRBV4-2 to TRBJ1-2; the D gene is unclear. The sequenced DNA: TGTGCCAGCAGCCCGCCTGGAGGTTCTAACTATGGCTACACCTTC. This codes for CASSPPGGSNYGYTF.